This TCR beta chain was observed in a study of T cell repertoires in aging, cancer and after chemotherapy (dated by TCRdb to between 2018 and 2021). Study-level background: The donors fell into six age groups ranging from 30 or younger to 70 or older, and each group had at least three individuals. Paired pre- and post-chemotherapy samples in the solid tumor group came from brain tumor (glioblastoma) patients receiving temozolomide-based therapy. In total, the full dataset held about 8.8 million TCR reads. The study profiled peripheral blood TCR beta repertoires from healthy donors and cancer patients to examine immunoaging and T cell reconstitution after chemotherapy. Alongside under 100 healthy donors serving as a reference group, the cohort included some 210 cancer patients, of whom about 93 had hematological cancers and 124 had solid cancers. What the work shows at the level of the full study, not this receptor alone: In both cancer cohorts, the median generation probability rose over the chemotherapy interval, which suggests that the repertoire was reconstituted through rebound thymic output. Significantly lower blood TCR diversity and higher clonality were observed in untreated patients with hematological or solid cancers than in age-matched healthy donors. It was noted by the authors that conclusions about immunological memory after chemotherapy cannot be drawn from the repertoire data. In healthy donors, the drop in TCR diversity with age came mainly from a loss of richness, whereas in cancer patients a loss of evenness also played a part.

This clonotype is large (0.1 to 1%) in its sample. It has no known antigen specificity. Base-call qualities are not available, and no considerably larger clone is one nucleotide away. Its CDR3 holds 12 amino acids, cysteine through phenylalanine. Only the CDR3 part of the read is kept: 36 bases, read in frame from the first base. V lost 7 bases and J lost 9 bases, and the count of bases not matched to a germline gene is 6. For CDR1 and CDR2, the germline V gene (reference sequence) lists GTSNPN and SVGIG. TCR beta rearrangements were amplified from genomic DNA isolated from peripheral blood, not from sorted cells or RNA. Using a mixed TRB-A/B primer pool, multiplex touch-down PCR amplified rearranged TRB sequences covering the V, D and J segments. Two consecutive PCR reactions with Phusion HS II polymerase added Illumina adapters and sample indices to the amplicons. The amplicons were purified from gel with the NucleoSpin Gel and PCR Clean-up kit and then assessed with Qubit and an Agilent 2100 Bioanalyzer. The libraries were sequenced on an Illumina MiSeq with 600-cycle, single-indexed, paired-end runs. The source study handled its data this way. TRB sequences were processed with MiXCR versions 2.12 and 3.0.5. A clone was defined as each unique CDR3 nucleotide sequence, and only productive sequences supported by at least two reads were kept. Shannon diversity, evenness, clonality (one minus evenness), and alpha-parameterized diversity profiles from alpha 0 to 5 were included as repertoire metrics. The IGoR algorithm was used to calculate generation probabilities for clones in the paired samples taken before and after chemotherapy. TCRdb itself trimmed the public reads at Q25 with fastp, ran MiXCR and retained productive beta chains. CDR3 protein duplicates are merged, each entry listing the most common genes and DNA. These V and J calls originate from TCRdb's pipeline instead of the authors' own analysis. Within this sample are approximately 3,000 distinct CDR3 sequences, with 42% of them counted one time only. Approximately 5.8% of the sample comes from the top ten.

This sequence was found in a human donor with a solid tumor. Sequenced sample: blood. Here the chain combines TRBV30 and TRBJ1-6, and 7 junction bases match TRBD1. Here the CDR3 is given as CALEGGGSPLHF. DNA sequence: TGTGCCTTGGAAGGGGGCGGTTCACCCCTCCACTTT. Outside the CDR3, residues come from the reference TRBV30 and TRBJ1-6 proteins, so the full variable domain is: SQTIHQWPATLVQPVGSPLSLECTVEGTSNPNLYWYRQAAGRGLQLLFYSVGIGQISSEVPQNLSASRPQDRQFILSSKKLLLSDSGFYLCALEGGGSPLHFGNGTRLTVT.